This entry lists 2 T cell receptor beta chains sequenced from one sample in a study of T cell changes during pregnancy in multiple sclerosis. Libraries were prepared by immunoSEQ multiplex PCR; TCRdb keeps only in-frame clonotypes and omits some of them. The sample yields 75,000 to 90,000 clones, approximately 91% seen once. The material sequenced was PBMCs, taken in the first trimester of pregnancy. Source of these receptors: a female donor in good health, serving as a control in a pregnancy study. Some clones in this sample may be carry-over from other donors' samples.

The CDR3 loop reads CASSMIFLGEGEQFF. CDR3 nucleotides: TGTGCCAGTAGTATGATATTTTTGGGGGAGGGTGAGCAGTTCTTC. The chain links TRBV19 to TRBJ2-1; 7 bases match TRBD2. Unmatched junction bases numbered 11, after V lost 3 bases and J lost 9 bases. This CDR3 comprises 15 residues. The germline gives CDR1 LNHDA, CDR2 SQIVND (reference sequence).

The J gene is TRBJ1-4, the V gene TRBV4-3, with 12 bases lining up with TRBD1. Looked up from germline, CDR1 is LGHNA and CDR2 is YSLEER. The CDR3 sequence is 19 residues long. The J segment lost 0 bases and the V segment lost 1 base, leaving 6 bases of the junction unmatched. The CDR3 is CASSQAGTGGPATNEKLFF. CDR3 sequence (DNA): TGCGCCAGCAGCCAAGCCGGGACAGGGGGCCCTGCAACTAATGAAAAACTGTTTTTT.